These 20 T cell receptor beta chains were all obtained from the same sample, sequenced in a study of cytotoxic CD8 clonotypes in ibrutinib-treated CLL. TCRdb's table, derived via immunoSEQ multiplex PCR, lists solely in-frame clones and lacks some. Of 250,000 to 350,000 clones listed, around 69% were seen once; the top ten hold about 5.7%. Sequenced material: PBMCs, taken at disease progression, from a patient treated with ibrutinib. All receptors derive from a human donor with chronic lymphocytic leukemia.

V is TRBV4-3 and J is TRBJ1-1; the D is unclear. Deletions cut 0 bases from V and 7 bases from J, with 12 bases between. CDR1 is LGHNA, CDR2 YSLEER, per germline. The CDR3 extends over 14 amino acids. Written as DNA, the CDR3 is TGCGCCAGCAGCCAAGAACCCAGGAGCTATGAAGCTTTCTTT. Translation gives CASSQEPRSYEAFF.

This clone was seen only once. The chain has TRBV6-6 and TRBJ2-7, with D maybe TRBD2 (6 bases). V dropped 1 base and J dropped 6 bases, with 19 bases sitting between them. The CDR3 is 16 amino acids. From germline, CDR1 is MNHNY and CDR2 SVGAGI (reference sequence). CDR3 sequence reads: CASSYLEPGVVGEQYF. CDR3 coding DNA: TGTGCCAGCAGTTACTTGGAGCCGGGAGTGGTTGGCGAGCAGTACTTC.

The gene calls are TRBV5-4 and TRBJ1-2; D is uncertain. Trimming removed 4 bases at V and 3 bases at J, with 16 bases between. The germline CDR1 and CDR2 sequences are SGHNT and YYREEE (reference sequence). This CDR3 region has 15 residues. CDR3 loop: CASSPSTGIYYGYTF. The CDR3 coding sequence is TGTGCCAGCAGCCCATCTACCGGGATATACTATGGCTACACCTTC.

The chain is built from TRBV5-1 and TRBJ2-5; 9 positions agree with TRBD2. Gene TRBJ2-7 matches the end of the DNA better, so the J call may be wrong. The CDR3 runs to 18 residues. In germline, CDR1 is SGHRS, CDR2 YFSETQ. CDR3: CASTLSSGKGPRAYEQYF. The CDR3 nucleotides read TGCGCCAGCACCCTTTCTAGCGGGAAAGGACCAAGGGCCTACGAGCAGTACTTC.

The chain has TRBV7-9 and TRBJ2-5, with D maybe TRBD1 (5 bases). The CDR3 sequence is 13 residues long. Germline CDR1 reads SEHNR; CDR2 reads FQNEAQ (reference sequence). Trimming took 1 base from V and 4 from J, leaving 7 bases between them. The CDR3 DNA follows: TGTGCCAGCAGCTTAGTGACAGTAGAGACCCAGTACTTC. The encoded protein is CASSLVTVETQYF.

This chain's CDR3 is CSVEVISGGRGSSYNEQFF. DNA for the CDR3: TGCAGCGTTGAAGTCATCTCGGGAGGGAGGGGGAGCTCCTACAATGAGCAGTTCTTC. V is TRBV29-1 and J is TRBJ2-1, with 8 positions matching TRBD2. Trimming took 1 base from V and 0 from J; bases not matched to a gene: 14. The CDR3 totals 19 residues. Germline CDR1 reads SQVTM; CDR2 reads ANQGSEA.

The V and J genes are TRBV7-2 and TRBJ1-2; D possibly corresponds to TRBD1 (6 bases). The CDR3 extends over 12 amino acids. Per germline, CDR1 SGHTA and CDR2 FQGNSA. V was trimmed by 8 bases and J by 4 bases, leaving 11 bases between them. CDR3 residues: CASVQGGYGYTF. The CDR3 DNA follows: TGTGCCAGCGTCCAAGGGGGCTATGGCTACACCTTC. Based on the CDR3 plus reference TRBV7-2 and TRBJ1-2, the full variable domain is GAGVSQSPSNKVTEKGKDVELRCDPISGHTALYWYRQSLGQGLEFLIYFQGNSAPDKSGLPSDRFSAERTGGSVSTLTIQRTQQEDSAVYLCASVQGGYGYTFGSGTRLTVV.

This clone was counted a single time. Written as DNA, the CDR3 is TGCGCCAGCAGCTTGGAGGACCCAGCCTACGAGCAGTACTTC. Its translation: CASSLEDPAYEQYF. The chain has TRBV5-1 and TRBJ2-7; D is undetermined. The CDR3 runs to 14 residues. Germline loops: CDR1 SGHRS, CDR2 YFSETQ. V dropped 0 bases and J dropped 2 bases, with 9 bases sitting between them.

This chain links TRBV2 with TRBJ2-3; no clear D gene. V lost 3 bases, J lost 2 bases, and 9 bases lay in between. Per the germline V gene, CDR1 is SNHLY and CDR2 is FYNNEI. This CDR3 region has 14 residues. Here the CDR3 reads CASSDMSVTDTQYF. CDR3 nucleotides: TGTGCCAGCAGTGACATGAGCGTCACAGATACGCAGTATTTT.

This chain uses TRBV9 with TRBJ2-2; the D gene is possibly TRBD2 (6 bases). The CDR3 sequence is 14 residues long. Germline assignment: CDR1 SGDLS and CDR2 YYNGEE. Trimming pared 4 bases from V and 4 bases from J, leaving 11 bases between. The CDR3 region is CASSPRDSTGELFF. The CDR3 coding sequence is TGTGCCAGCAGCCCTCGGGACTCCACCGGGGAGCTGTTTTTT. The complete variable domain, with remaining parts taken from reference TRBV9 and TRBJ2-2, reads DSGVTQTPKHLITATGQRVTLRCSPRSGDLSVYWYQQSLDQGLQFLIQYYNGEERAKGNILERFSAQQFPDLHSELNLSSLELGDSALYFCASSPRDSTGELFFGEGSRLTVL.

Turning to this clone: At one of its ends the junction is not consistent with the germline gene, which may arise from a read error. The chain joins TRBV7-2 to TRBJ1-2; tentative D call: TRBD1 (5 bases). Germline CDR1 is SGHTA and CDR2 is FQGNSA. The CDR3 totals 12 residues. CDR3 sequence reads: CASSRQRDGVAF. In nucleotides, the CDR3 is TGTGCCAGCAGTCGACAGCGGGATGGGGTGGCCTTC.

In DNA form, the CDR3 reads TGTGCCAGCAGTAGCGGGAGAGGCGAGCAGTTCTTC. Amino acid sequence: CASSSGRGEQFF. The genes are TRBV13 and TRBJ2-1, with 9 bases identical to TRBD2. Per the germline V gene, CDR1 is PRHDT and CDR2 is FYEKMQ (reference sequence). The CDR3 has 12 residues. The junction had 4 bases not matched to a gene; V was cut back by 6 bases and J by 10 bases.

This clone was counted only a few times. The J gene is TRBJ2-1, the V gene TRBV18; 9 bases are a match to TRBD2. J was trimmed by 9 bases and V by 1 base; bases with no gene match: 7. Per the germline V gene, CDR1 is KGHSH and CDR2 is LQKENI. The CDR3 runs to 15 residues. This CDR3 reads CASSPRLAGNSEQFF. The DNA for the CDR3 is TGTGCCAGCTCACCACGCCTAGCGGGAAATAGTGAGCAGTTCTTC.

The V call is TRBV6-7, the J call TRBJ2-7, with D tentatively TRBD2 (6 bases). TRBV6-7 counts as an open reading frame of uncertain function. The germline V and J ends were trimmed by 5 bases and 3 bases, with 17 bases remaining between them. The CDR3 has 15 residues. The DNA of the CDR3 is TGTGCCAGCAGTAAAACCGGGACTGGGGGCTACGAGCAGTACTTC. Translated, it gives CASSKTGTGGYEQYF.

The J gene is TRBJ2-7, the V gene TRBV9; D is perhaps TRBD1 or TRBD2 (6 bases each). The CDR3 extends over 15 amino acids. Trimming pared 0 bases from V and 2 bases from J, leaving 12 bases between. CDR1 is SGDLS and CDR2 is YYNGEE in the germline V gene. This chain's CDR3 is CASSVGGGITYEQYF. The CDR3 nucleotides are TGTGCCAGCAGCGTAGGAGGGGGGATAACCTACGAGCAGTACTTC. Using reference TRBV9 and TRBJ2-7 for the parts outside the CDR3, the full variable domain is DSGVTQTPKHLITATGQRVTLRCSPRSGDLSVYWYQQSLDQGLQFLIQYYNGEERAKGNILERFSAQQFPDLHSELNLSSLELGDSALYFCASSVGGGITYEQYFGPGTRLTVT.

The genes are TRBV12-5 and TRBJ2-7, with D perhaps being TRBD1 or TRBD2 (7 bases each). Germline V gives CDR1 LGHNT, CDR2 FRNRAP. Trimming removed 6 bases at V and 1 base at J, with 13 bases between. The CDR3 loop spans 14 amino acids. This CDR3 is CASGQGGVSYEQYF. The DNA for the CDR3 is TGTGCTAGTGGCCAGGGGGGGGTTTCCTACGAGCAGTACTTC.

The rearrangement uses TRBV16 and TRBJ2-7; maybe TRBD1 (6 bases). V was clipped by 0 bases and J by 1 base, with 13 bases between them. The CDR3 sequence is 16 residues long. Germline V CDR1 and CDR2: KGHSY, FQNENV. The DNA for the CDR3 is TGTGCCAGCAGCCAATCTGACAGGTGGGATTCCTACGAGCAGTACTTC. Amino acid sequence: CASSQSDRWDSYEQYF.

A few counts support this clone. This CDR3 reads CASSQVISYEQYF. CDR3 DNA sequence: TGCGCCAGCAGCCAAGTGATCTCCTACGAGCAGTACTTC. This chain links TRBV4-1 with TRBJ2-7, with D unclear. The germline V gene encodes CDR1 MGHRA and CDR2 YSYEKL. This CDR3 has 13 residues. The V end was cut by 1 base, the J end by 0 bases, with 4 bases between.

The chain links TRBV9 to TRBJ2-7; 7 bases match TRBD2. Per the germline V gene, CDR1 is SGDLS and CDR2 is YYNGEE. Trimming took 4 bases from V and 3 from J; bases not matched to a gene: 10. The CDR3 is 15 amino acids. CDR3 bases: TGTGCCAGCAGCTCAACTAGCCGGGGGGACTACGAGCAGTACTTC. Protein product: CASSSTSRGDYEQYF.

The chain employs TRBV6-5 and TRBJ2-2; D remains ambiguous. Trimming removed 0 bases from V and 5 bases from J, with 4 bases in between. The CDR3 covers 13 residues. CDR1 and CDR2 from the germline V gene are MNHEY and SVGAGI. In DNA form, the CDR3 reads TGTGCCAGCAGTTACTCGCGAACCGGGGAGCTGTTTTTT. Amino acids: CASSYSRTGELFF.